The entry that follows covers one T cell receptor beta chain sequence. Its antigen is unknown. These data originate in a study of T-cell memory formation after mild COVID-19. Study information: Largely, the TCR clusters proved donor specific. Findings and caveats of the study: Pre-infection memory harbored some responding clones, suggesting cross-reactive memory joined.

UMIs and sample barcodes were carried by the TCR alpha and TCR beta cDNA libraries that 5'RACE produced using constant-segment primers. TCRdb fed the 5' RACE reads into MiXCR, producing one record per CDR3 protein. This sample has 450,000 to 700,000 distinct CDR3 sequences, with about a sixth found just once. The sequenced material came from PBMCs or a T cell subset sorted from them (not recorded which). This receptor was taken from an adult woman who had mild COVID-19 (a few samples of this study predate the infection). Cell type and time point are not known.

The CDR3 DNA reads TGTGCCAGCAGCGGAGCCGTGGGCCCCAGGGGTAATGAAAAACTGTTTTTT. Translated: CASSGAVGPRGNEKLFF. This chain connects TRBV7-6 to TRBJ1-4, with D tentatively TRBD1 (6 bases). The V end lost 5 bases, the J end lost 4 bases, and 20 bases lay between the germline ends. The germline V gene has CDR1 SGHVS and CDR2 FNYEAQ. CDR3 length equals 17 residues.